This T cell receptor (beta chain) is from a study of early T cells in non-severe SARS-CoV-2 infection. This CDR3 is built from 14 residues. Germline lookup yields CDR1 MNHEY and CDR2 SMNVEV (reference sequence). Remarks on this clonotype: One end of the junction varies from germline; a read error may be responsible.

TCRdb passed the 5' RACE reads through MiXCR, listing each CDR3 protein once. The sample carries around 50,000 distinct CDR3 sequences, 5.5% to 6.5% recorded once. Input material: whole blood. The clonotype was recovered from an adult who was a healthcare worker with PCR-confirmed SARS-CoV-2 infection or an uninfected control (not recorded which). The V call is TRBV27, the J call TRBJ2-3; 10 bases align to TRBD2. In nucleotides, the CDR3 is TGTGCCAACAGTCCCCGAGCGGGGGGGCCTACGCAGTATTTT. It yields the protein CANSPRAGGPTQYF.